This record concerns one T cell receptor beta chain sequence. What it binds is not known. PCR was performed using 60 Vbeta and 13 Jbeta primers. TCRdb's copy holds only in-frame clones and misses some; the assay was immunoSEQ multiplex PCR. This table holds 200,000 to 250,000 clones, roughly 80% found once. This CDR3 is built from 13 residues. V was clipped by 4 bases and J by 4 bases, with 8 bases between them. Germline CDR1 reads MRHNA; CDR2 reads SNTAGT. The sample is drawn from a study of cytomegalovirus exposure and HLA in healthy donors. Whole-study results and caveats: The records held CMV serostatus as the only immune exposure information.

The chain recombines TRBV6-4 with TRBJ2-1, with no clear D. Sequencing was performed on PBMCs. The sequence came from a man aged 30-40 years in good health and CMV-seronegative. The chain's CDR3 is CASSVTGYNEQFF. CDR3 coding DNA: TGTGCCAGCAGTGTGACTGGTTACAATGAGCAGTTCTTC.